This is a list of T cell receptor beta chains from one sample in a study of cytomegalovirus exposure and HLA in healthy donors. Repertoires were generated with immunoSEQ multiplex PCR, while TCRdb's copy carries only in-frame clones and drops some. This table has 150,000 or so clones, 65% to 75% appearing once. Specimen: PBMCs. The origin of the receptors is a girl aged 10 to 17 in good health and CMV-seronegative. CDR3s include the opening cysteine and the closing phenylalanine or tryptophan. The D gene is left open where the match is weak. Clone size appears in some rows only: once, few, many, or a class for an expanded clone.

TRBV10-3	-	TRBD1	TRBJ1-4	TGTGCCACCCGGGACAGCTCTAATGAAAAACTGTTTTTT	CATRDSSNEKLFF
TRBV11-3	once	-	TRBJ2-7	TGTGCCAGCAGCTTAGCGGCAGGGGATTACGAGCAGTACTTC	CASSLAAGDYEQYF
TRBV12-2	-	-	TRBJ2-5	TGTGCAAGTCGCTCCCACCAGGAGGGACCAGAGACCCAGTACTTC	CASRSHQEGPETQYF
TRBV5-6	few	TRBD1	TRBJ2-7	TGTGCCAGCAGTCCGGGACAGCTGAGCTCCTACGAGCAGTACTTC	CASSPGQLSSYEQYF
TRBV27	-	-	TRBJ1-1	TGTGCCAGCAGTTTAACCGAAGGGGGAGTGGTAGCTTTCTTT	CASSLTEGGVVAFF
TRBV11-2	-	-	TRBJ1-4	TGTGCCAGCAGCCTATCCTCCCAGGGGCCTTATGAAAAACTGTTTTTT	CASSLSSQGPYEKLFF
TRBV7-9	-	-	TRBJ2-3	TGTGCCAGCAGCACCGCGGGACCGGTGGTGGCAGATACGCAGTATTTT	CASSTAGPVVADTQYF
TRBV7-9	few	TRBD1	TRBJ1-1	TGTGCCAGCAGCTACGACGCAGGGGGTGGCACTGAAGCTTTCTTT	CASSYDAGGGTEAFF
TRBV15	-	-	TRBJ2-3	TGTGCCACCAGCAGAGTAACAGGGAGTCAAGATACGCAGTATTTT	CATSRVTGSQDTQYF
TRBV4-1	-	-	TRBJ1-1	TGCGCCAGCAGCCCTCCGGGCGCAGGGTTGAACACTGAAGCTTTCTTT	CASSPPGAGLNTEAFF
TRBV5-1	-	TRBD1	TRBJ1-1	TGCGCCAGCAGTTCTGACAGGGACACTGAAGCTTTCTTT	CASSSDRDTEAFF
TRBV7-7	-	-	TRBJ2-1	TGTGCCAGCAGCTCGAGACTAGACCTTGAGCAGTTCTTC	CASSSRLDLEQFF
TRBV7-9	-	TRBD2	TRBJ2-3	TGTGCCAGCAGCTCTAGCGGGGGATCTAGCACAGATACGCAGTATTTT	CASSSSGGSSTDTQYF
TRBV25-1	-	TRBD1	TRBJ1-3	TGTGCCAGCAGCCCCGGGACAGGGGGTCCAAGCTCTGGAAACACCATATATTTT	CASSPGTGGPSSGNTIYF
TRBV15	-	-	TRBJ2-4	TGTGCCACCAGCAGAGACGAGGGGGACAAAAACATTCAGTACTTC	CATSRDEGDKNIQYF
TRBV11-3	once	TRBD1	TRBJ2-1	TGTGCCAGCAGCTTTCGGACAGGGGGTAGTGAGCAGTTCTTC	CASSFRTGGSEQFF
TRBV5-6	once	-	TRBJ1-2	TGTGCCAGCACCAAGGACACCTATGGCTACACCTTC	CASTKDTYGYTF
TRBV2	-	TRBD2	TRBJ2-3	TGTGCCAGCAGGGGACTAGCGGGGAACGCAGATACGCAGTATTTT	CASRGLAGNADTQYF
TRBV10-1	-	TRBD1	TRBJ1-5	TGCGCCACGTCGGGGCAGGGGGGTCAGCCCCAGCATTTT	CATSGQGGQPQHF
TRBV7-2	-	-	TRBJ1-2	TGTGCCAGCAGCTCGACTCGGACAGCATATGGCTACACCTTC	CASSSTRTAYGYTF
TRBV30	-	TRBD1	TRBJ1-2	TGTGCCTGGAATTTCGGGACAGGGGGCCCTAATTATGGCTACACCTTC	CAWNFGTGGPNYGYTF
TRBV19	few	-	TRBJ2-7	TGTGCCAGTAGTGTGAGTCGGGACATCCGATCCTACGAGCAGTACTTC	CASSVSRDIRSYEQYF
TRBV27	-	-	TRBJ2-7	TGTGCCAGCAGTTCACCGACTGAGGACTACGAGCAGTACTTC	CASSSPTEDYEQYF
TRBV19	-	-	TRBJ1-5	TGTGCCAGTAGTCCGGGAACCTCTCTTAATCAGCCCCAGCATTTT	CASSPGTSLNQPQHF
TRBV18	-	-	TRBJ1-2	TGTGCCAGCTCACCACCATCCGCCCCAGAGGGTGGCTACACCTTC	CASSPPSAPEGGYTF
TRBV2	-	-	TRBJ1-3	TGTGCCAGCAGGGGGCCAGGGATGGCGGACACCATATATTTT	CASRGPGMADTIYF
TRBV9	few	TRBD2	TRBJ2-5	TGTGCCAGCAGCCTCGAAGCGGGGGGGTACCAAGAGACCCAGTACTTC	CASSLEAGGYQETQYF
TRBV19	-	-	TRBJ1-5	TGTGCCAGTAGTTGGGCGGGCTATAGCAATCAGCCCCAGCATTTT	CASSWAGYSNQPQHF
TRBV7-9	-	TRBD1	TRBJ2-1	TGTGCCAGCTCGGGTTGGACAGGGGACGACAATGAGCAGTTCTTC	CASSGWTGDDNEQFF
TRBV18	-	TRBD2	TRBJ2-3	TGTGCCAGCTCACCTCTAGCGGGGGATAACACAGATACGCAGTATTTT	CASSPLAGDNTDTQYF
TRBV5-1	few	-	TRBJ2-2	TGCGCCACCACAGTGGAGGCCGGGGAGCTGTTTTTT	CATTVEAGELFF
TRBV27	-	TRBD1	TRBJ2-7	TGTGCCAGCAGTTCCCTCGGACAGGTAAAGCAGTACTTC	CASSSLGQVKQYF
TRBV6-5	-	TRBD1	TRBJ1-1	TGTGCCAGCAGGAGGACAGGGGGCGTCACTGAAGCTTTCTTT	CASRRTGGVTEAFF
TRBV13	-	-	TRBJ1-3	TGTGCCAGCAGGTCCCGGGACTGGGGAGACACCATATATTTT	CASRSRDWGDTIYF
TRBV19	-	-	TRBJ2-5	TGTGCCAGTAGTATTGGTCAGGGGCAAGAGACCCAGTACTTC	CASSIGQGQETQYF
TRBV19	few	TRBD1	TRBJ1-1	TGTGCCAGTAGTCTGCACGGACAGGGAGGTGGTGAAGCTTTCTTT	CASSLHGQGGGEAFF